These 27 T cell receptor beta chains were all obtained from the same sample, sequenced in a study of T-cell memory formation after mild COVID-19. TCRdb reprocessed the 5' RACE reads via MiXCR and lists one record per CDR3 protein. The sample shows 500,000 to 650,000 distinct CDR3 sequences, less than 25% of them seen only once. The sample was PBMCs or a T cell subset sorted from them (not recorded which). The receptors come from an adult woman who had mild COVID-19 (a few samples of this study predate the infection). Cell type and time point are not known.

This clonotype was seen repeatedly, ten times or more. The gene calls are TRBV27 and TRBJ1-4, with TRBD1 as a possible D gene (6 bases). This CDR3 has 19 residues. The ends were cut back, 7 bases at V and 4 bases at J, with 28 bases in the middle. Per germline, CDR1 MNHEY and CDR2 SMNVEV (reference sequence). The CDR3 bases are TGTGCCAGCAAGTCTCACCCACGACGAGGGACACGGGATAATGAAAAACTGTTTTTT. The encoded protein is CASKSHPRRGTRDNEKLFF.

The CDR3 here is CASSRDRSNYGYTF. For the CDR3, the DNA is TGCGCCAGCAGCCGGGACAGATCTAACTATGGCTACACCTTC. The rearrangement uses TRBV5-1 and TRBJ1-2; 7 bases line up with TRBD1. CDR3 length: 14 residues. Trimming took 4 bases from V and 0 from J; bases not matched to a gene: 3. Germline V gene data show CDR1 as SGHRS and CDR2 as YFSETQ.

CDR3 protein: CAISDSKKTGSNQPQHF. Here the CDR3 DNA reads TGTGCCATCAGTGACTCTAAGAAAACGGGTAGCAATCAGCCCCAGCATTTT. This chain uses TRBV10-3 with TRBJ1-5; the D is unclear. V lost 3 bases and J lost 0, with 15 bases in between. Germline loops: CDR1 ENHRY, CDR2 SYGVKD. The CDR3 contains 17 residues.

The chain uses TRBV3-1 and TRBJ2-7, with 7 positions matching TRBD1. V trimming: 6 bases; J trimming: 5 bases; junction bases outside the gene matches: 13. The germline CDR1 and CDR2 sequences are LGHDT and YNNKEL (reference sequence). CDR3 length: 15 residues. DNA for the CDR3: TGTGCCAGCAGTCTTACAGGGGCGAGGGGACACGAGCAGTACTTC. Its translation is CASSLTGARGHEQYF.

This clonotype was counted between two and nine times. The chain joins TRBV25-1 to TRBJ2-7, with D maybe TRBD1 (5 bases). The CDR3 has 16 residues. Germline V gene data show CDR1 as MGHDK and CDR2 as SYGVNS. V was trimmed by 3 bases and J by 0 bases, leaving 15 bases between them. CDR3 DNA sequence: TGTGCCAGCAGTGATCAGGGCAGAATGAACTCCTACGAGCAGTACTTC. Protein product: CASSDQGRMNSYEQYF.

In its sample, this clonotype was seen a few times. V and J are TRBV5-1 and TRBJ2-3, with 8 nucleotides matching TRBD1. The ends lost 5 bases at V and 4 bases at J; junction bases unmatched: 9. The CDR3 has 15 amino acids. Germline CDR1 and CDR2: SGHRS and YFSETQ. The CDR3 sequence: CASSSGGSSADTQYF. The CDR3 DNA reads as TGCGCCAGCAGTTCAGGGGGCTCCTCAGCAGATACGCAGTATTTT.

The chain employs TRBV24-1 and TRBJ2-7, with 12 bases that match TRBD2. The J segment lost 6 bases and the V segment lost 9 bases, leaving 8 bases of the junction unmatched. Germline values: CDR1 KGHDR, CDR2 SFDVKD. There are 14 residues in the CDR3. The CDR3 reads CATETSGRVSEQYF. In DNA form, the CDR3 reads TGTGCCACCGAGACTAGCGGGAGAGTAAGCGAGCAGTACTTC.

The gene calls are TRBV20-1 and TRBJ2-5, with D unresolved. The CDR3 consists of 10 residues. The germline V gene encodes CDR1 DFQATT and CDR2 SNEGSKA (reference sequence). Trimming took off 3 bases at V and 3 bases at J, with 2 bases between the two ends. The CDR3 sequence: CSARKETQYF. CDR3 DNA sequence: TGCAGTGCTAGGAAAGAGACCCAGTACTTC.

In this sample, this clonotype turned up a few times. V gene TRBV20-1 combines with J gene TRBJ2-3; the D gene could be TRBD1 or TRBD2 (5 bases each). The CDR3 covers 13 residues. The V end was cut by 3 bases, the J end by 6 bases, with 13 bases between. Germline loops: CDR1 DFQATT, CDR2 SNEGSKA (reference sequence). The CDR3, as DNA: TGCAGTGCTAGCCGGGACCCGTCCGATACGCAGTATTTT. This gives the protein CSASRDPSDTQYF.

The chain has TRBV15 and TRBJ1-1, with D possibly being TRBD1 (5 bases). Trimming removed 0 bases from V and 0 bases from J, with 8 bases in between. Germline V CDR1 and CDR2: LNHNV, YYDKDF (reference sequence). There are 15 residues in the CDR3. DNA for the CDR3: TGTGCCACCAGCAGAGACCGGGGGTTGAACACTGAAGCTTTCTTT. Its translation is CATSRDRGLNTEAFF.

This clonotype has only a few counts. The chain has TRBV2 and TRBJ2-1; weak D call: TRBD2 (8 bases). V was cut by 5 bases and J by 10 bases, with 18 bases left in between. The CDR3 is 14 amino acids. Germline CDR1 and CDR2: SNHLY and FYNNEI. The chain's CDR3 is CASSLAGGRGEQFF. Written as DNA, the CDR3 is TGTGCCAGCAGTCTAGCGGGTGGCAGGGGGGAGCAGTTCTTC.

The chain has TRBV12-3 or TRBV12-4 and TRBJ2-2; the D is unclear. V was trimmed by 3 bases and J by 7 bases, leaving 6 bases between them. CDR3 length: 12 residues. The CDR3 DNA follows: TGTGCCAGCAGTTTTGGTCTCGGGGAGCTGTTTTTT. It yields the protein CASSFGLGELFF.

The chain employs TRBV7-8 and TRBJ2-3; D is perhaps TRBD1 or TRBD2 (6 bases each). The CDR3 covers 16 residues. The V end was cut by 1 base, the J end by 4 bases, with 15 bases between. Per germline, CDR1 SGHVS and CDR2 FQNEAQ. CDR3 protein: CASSLGWGASPDTQYF. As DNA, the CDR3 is TGTGCCAGCAGCTTAGGTTGGGGGGCAAGCCCAGATACGCAGTATTTT.

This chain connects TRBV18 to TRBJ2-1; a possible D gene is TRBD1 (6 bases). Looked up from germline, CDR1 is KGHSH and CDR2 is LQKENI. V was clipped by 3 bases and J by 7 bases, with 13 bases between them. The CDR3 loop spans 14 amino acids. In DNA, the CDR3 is TGTGCCAGCTCACCTCCGGCAGGGGTGAATGAGCAGTTCTTC. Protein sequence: CASSPPAGVNEQFF.

DNA of the CDR3: TGTGCCAGCAGGATGGGACCTGTTCAGTACTTC. The encoded protein is CASRMGPVQYF. The chain links TRBV6-2 or TRBV6-3 to TRBJ2-7; D possibly matches TRBD1 or TRBD2 (5 bases each). The length of the CDR3 is 11 residues. CDR1 is MNHEY, CDR2 SVGEGT, per germline. The V gene lost 6 bases and the J gene lost 10 bases, with 13 bases spanning the gap.

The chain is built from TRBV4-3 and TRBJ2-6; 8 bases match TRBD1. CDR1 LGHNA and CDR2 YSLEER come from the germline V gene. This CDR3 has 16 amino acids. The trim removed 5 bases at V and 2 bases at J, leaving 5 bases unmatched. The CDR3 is CASSSQGATGANVLTF. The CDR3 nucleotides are TGCGCCAGCAGCTCGCAGGGGGCAACTGGGGCCAACGTCCTGACTTTC.

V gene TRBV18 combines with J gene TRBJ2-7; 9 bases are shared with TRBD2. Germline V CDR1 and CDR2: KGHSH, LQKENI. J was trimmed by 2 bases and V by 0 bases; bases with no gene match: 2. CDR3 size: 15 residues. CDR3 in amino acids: CASSPPTSGPYEQYF. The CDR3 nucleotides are TGTGCCAGCTCACCACCGACTAGCGGCCCCTACGAGCAGTACTTC.

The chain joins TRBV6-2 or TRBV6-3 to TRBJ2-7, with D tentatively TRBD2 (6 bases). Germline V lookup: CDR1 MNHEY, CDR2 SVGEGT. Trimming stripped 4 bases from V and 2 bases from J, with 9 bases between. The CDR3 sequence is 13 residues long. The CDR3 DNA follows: TGTGCCAGCAGTTCGCGGGGCACCTACGAGCAGTACTTC. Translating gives CASSSRGTYEQYF.

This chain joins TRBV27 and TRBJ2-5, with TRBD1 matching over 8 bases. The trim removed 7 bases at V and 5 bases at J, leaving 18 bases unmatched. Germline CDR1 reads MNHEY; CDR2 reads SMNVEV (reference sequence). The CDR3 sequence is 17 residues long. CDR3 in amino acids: CASTPVNGQGAHETQYF. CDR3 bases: TGTGCCAGCACCCCCGTAAATGGTCAGGGGGCCCACGAGACCCAGTACTTC.

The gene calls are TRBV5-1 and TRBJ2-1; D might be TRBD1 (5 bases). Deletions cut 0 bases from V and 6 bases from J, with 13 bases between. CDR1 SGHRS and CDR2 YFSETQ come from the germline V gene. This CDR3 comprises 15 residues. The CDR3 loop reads CASSLGGTAGNEQFF. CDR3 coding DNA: TGCGCCAGCAGCTTGGGGGGCACCGCTGGCAATGAGCAGTTCTTC.

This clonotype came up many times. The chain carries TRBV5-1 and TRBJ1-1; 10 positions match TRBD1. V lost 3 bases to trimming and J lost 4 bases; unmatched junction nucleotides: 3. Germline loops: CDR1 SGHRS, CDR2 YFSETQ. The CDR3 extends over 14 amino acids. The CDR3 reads CASSSGQGFTEAFF. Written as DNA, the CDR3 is TGCGCCAGCAGCTCGGGACAGGGGTTCACTGAAGCTTTCTTT.

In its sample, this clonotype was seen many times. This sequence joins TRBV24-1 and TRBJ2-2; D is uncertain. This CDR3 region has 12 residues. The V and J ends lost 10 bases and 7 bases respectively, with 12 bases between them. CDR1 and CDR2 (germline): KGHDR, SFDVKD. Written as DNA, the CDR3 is TGTGCCACAGGGCTTCAAGGCGGGGAGCTGTTTTTT. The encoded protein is CATGLQGGELFF.

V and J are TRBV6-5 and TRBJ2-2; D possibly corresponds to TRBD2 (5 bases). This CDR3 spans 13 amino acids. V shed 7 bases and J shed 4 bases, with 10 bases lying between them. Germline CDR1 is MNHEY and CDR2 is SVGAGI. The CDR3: CASKREGTGELFF. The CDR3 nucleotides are TGTGCCAGCAAGAGGGAAGGCACCGGGGAGCTGTTTTTT.

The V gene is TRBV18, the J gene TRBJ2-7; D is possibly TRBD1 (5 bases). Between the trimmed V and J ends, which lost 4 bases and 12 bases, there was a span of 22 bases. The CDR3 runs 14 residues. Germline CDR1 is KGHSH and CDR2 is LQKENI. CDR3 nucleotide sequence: TGTGCCAGCTCACTCAACTCAGGGCTAGAGAGTTGGTACTTC. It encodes CASSLNSGLESWYF.

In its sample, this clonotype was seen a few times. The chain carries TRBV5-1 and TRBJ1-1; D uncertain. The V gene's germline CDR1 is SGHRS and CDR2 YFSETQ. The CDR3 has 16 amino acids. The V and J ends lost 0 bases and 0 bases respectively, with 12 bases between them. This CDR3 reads CASSLEGGNMNTEAFF. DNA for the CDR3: TGCGCCAGCAGCTTGGAAGGAGGAAACATGAACACTGAAGCTTTCTTT.

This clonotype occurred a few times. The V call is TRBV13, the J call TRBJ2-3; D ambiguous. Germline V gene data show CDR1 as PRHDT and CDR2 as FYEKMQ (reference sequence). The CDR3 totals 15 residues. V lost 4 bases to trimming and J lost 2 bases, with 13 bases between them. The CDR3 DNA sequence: TGTGCCAGCAGCTCCCTTTCGGTAGTCACAGATACGCAGTATTTT. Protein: CASSSLSVVTDTQYF.

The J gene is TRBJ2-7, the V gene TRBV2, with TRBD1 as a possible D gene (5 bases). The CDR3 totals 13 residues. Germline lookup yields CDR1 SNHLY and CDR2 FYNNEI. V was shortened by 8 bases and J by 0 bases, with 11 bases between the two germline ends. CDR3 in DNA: TGTGCCAGCTCCATGACAGCCTCCTACGAGCAGTACTTC. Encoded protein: CASSMTASYEQYF.